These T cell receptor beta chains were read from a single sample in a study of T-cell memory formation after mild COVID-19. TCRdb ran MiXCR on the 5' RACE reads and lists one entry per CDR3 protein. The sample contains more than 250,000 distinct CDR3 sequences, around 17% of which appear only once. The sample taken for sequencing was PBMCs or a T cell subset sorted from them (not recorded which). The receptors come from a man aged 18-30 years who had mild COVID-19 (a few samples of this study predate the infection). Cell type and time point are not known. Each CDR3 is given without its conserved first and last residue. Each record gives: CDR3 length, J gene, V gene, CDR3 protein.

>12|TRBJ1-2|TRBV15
ATSGDRGTYGYT
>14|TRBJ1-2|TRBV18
ASSPDLRGTRDGYT
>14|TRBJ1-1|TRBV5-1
ASSSTGVGLGTEAF
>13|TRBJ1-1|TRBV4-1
ASSHADSSATEAF
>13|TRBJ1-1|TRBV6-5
ASSARAAGGTEAF
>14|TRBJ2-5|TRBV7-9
ASSPLLTGSGETQY
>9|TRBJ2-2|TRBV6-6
ASRITGELF
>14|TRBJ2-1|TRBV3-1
ASSQGASGGANEQF
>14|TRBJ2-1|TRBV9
ASSVQSRGNHNEQF
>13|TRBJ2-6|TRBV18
ASSAQGVGANVLT
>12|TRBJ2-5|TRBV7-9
ASSFGTRQETQY
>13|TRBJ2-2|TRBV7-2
ASSLVPQFTGELF
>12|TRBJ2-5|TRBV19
ASRPARQRETQY
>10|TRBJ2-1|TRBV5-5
ASSLPLYEQF
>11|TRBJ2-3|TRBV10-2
ASSESGVGTQY
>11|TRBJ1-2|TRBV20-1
SAPRQGRDGYT
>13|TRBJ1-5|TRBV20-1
SASDQGPGNQPQH
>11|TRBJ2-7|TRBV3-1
ASSFSGGLEQY
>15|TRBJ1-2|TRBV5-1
ASSPTLRQRINYGYT
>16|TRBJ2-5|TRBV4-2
ASSQDPGRGQYQETQY
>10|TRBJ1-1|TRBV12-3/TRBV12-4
ASSPLTGEAF
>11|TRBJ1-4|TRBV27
ASSLSYLSQLF
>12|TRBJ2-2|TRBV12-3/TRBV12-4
ASSFQKNTGELF
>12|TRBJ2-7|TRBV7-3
ASSFDGGTYEQY
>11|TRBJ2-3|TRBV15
ATSSRTTDTQY
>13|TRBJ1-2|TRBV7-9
ASSPTGGYHYGYT
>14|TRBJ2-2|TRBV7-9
ASRTLTGNDPGELF
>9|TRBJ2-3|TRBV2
ASVLGKAQY
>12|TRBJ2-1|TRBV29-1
SVVGGRSYNEQF
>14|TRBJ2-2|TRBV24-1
ATSDPGTSGSRELF
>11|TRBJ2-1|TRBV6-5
ASSYSPRNEQF
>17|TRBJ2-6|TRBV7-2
ASSFPLGQGASGANVLT
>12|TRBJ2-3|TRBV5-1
ASSLVLAVDTQY